What follows are 30 T cell receptor beta chains derived from one specimen sequenced in a study of cytomegalovirus exposure and HLA in healthy donors. The PCR used 60 Vbeta and 13 Jbeta primers. The repertoire was sequenced with immunoSEQ multiplex PCR; TCRdb's copy has only in-frame clones and lacks some. Among about 99,000 clones listed, roughly 80% were seen once. Sequencing was carried out using PBMCs. All receptors derive from a man in his fifties or sixties in good health and CMV-seropositive.

The chain recombines TRBV19 with TRBJ1-1; D is unresolved. V was pared by 5 bases and J by 1 base, with 14 bases between. Germline CDR1 LNHDA, CDR2 SQIVND (reference sequence). CDR3 length equals 15 residues. Here the CDR3 reads CASSEGSSGNTEAFF. The CDR3 region has the DNA TGTGCCAGTAGTGAGGGATCAAGCGGGAACACTGAAGCTTTCTTT.

This clone was seen only once. The chain uses TRBV28 and TRBJ1-1; the D is unclear. Germline assignment: CDR1 MDHEN and CDR2 SYDVKM. V lost 6 bases and J lost 7, with 15 bases in between. This CDR3 contains 13 residues. This CDR3 reads CASSPSWEGEAFF. CDR3 nucleotide sequence: TGTGCCAGCAGCCCTTCCTGGGAGGGTGAAGCTTTCTTT.

The genes are TRBV6-5 and TRBJ1-2; 10 positions match TRBD1. Germline CDR1 MNHEY, CDR2 SVGAGI. The length of the CDR3 is 15 residues. Trimming removed 7 bases from V and 7 bases from J; junction bases left unmatched: 12. CDR3 bases: TGTGCCAGCACCCCCTGGCAGACAGGGGGCTTTGGCTACACCTTC. Its translation is CASTPWQTGGFGYTF.

This chain joins TRBV7-9 and TRBJ2-3; TRBD2 agrees at 14 bases. Germline CDR1 is SEHNR and CDR2 is FQNEAQ (reference sequence). This CDR3 contains 17 residues. V shed 5 bases and J 2 bases; nucleotides not matched to a gene: 6. The CDR3 DNA reads as TGTGCCAGCAGCCAGGGACTAGCGGGGGCCCACACAGATACGCAGTATTTT. Translation: CASSQGLAGAHTDTQYF.

This rearrangement joins TRBV9 to TRBJ2-1, with 7 bases aligning to TRBD2. Germline lookup yields CDR1 SGDLS and CDR2 YYNGEE. The CDR3 is made up of 18 amino acids. Trimming took 1 base from V and 3 from J; bases not matched to a gene: 13. Here the CDR3 DNA reads TGTGCCAGCAGCGTAACTCCCGGAGGGCTAGCGGACTACAATGAGCAGTTCTTC. It translates to CASSVTPGGLADYNEQFF.

In its sample, this clone was seen once. The chain joins TRBV7-7 to TRBJ2-1; tentative D call: TRBD1 (5 bases). Trimming took 4 bases from V and 5 from J, leaving 12 bases between them. The CDR3 length is 14 residues. Germline V lookup: CDR1 SSHAT, CDR2 FNYEAQ (reference sequence). Here the CDR3 reads CASSWGLTDNEQFF. CDR3 DNA: TGTGCCAGCAGCTGGGGCCTTACTGACAATGAGCAGTTCTTC. Full variable domain (rest looked up from reference TRBV7-7 and TRBJ2-1): GAGVSQSPRYKVTKRGQDVTLRCDPISSHATLYWYQQALGQGPEFLTYFNYEAQPDKSGLPSDRFSAERPEGSISTLTIQRTEQRDSAMYRCASSWGLTDNEQFFGPGTRLTVL.

The chain joins TRBV11-2 to TRBJ2-7, with TRBD1 identical over 9 bases. The junction had 10 bases not matched to a gene; V was cut back by 4 bases and J by 6 bases. In germline, CDR1 is SGHAT, CDR2 FQNNGV. The length of the CDR3 is 15 residues. CDR3 in DNA: TGTGCCAGCAGCTCCCGGGACAGGGTATCTTTCGAGCAGTACTTC. This codes for CASSSRDRVSFEQYF. The whole variable domain, filled in from reference TRBV11-2 and TRBJ2-7, reads EAGVAQSPRYKIIEKRQSVAFWCNPISGHATLYWYQQILGQGPKLLIQFQNNGVVDDSQLPKDRFSAERLKGVDSTLKIQPAKLEDSAVYLCASSSRDRVSFEQYFGPGTRLTVT.

The chain employs TRBV10-3 and TRBJ2-7; possibly TRBD2 for D (6 bases). Germline V lookup: CDR1 ENHRY, CDR2 SYGVKD. V was shortened by 10 bases and J by 4 bases, with 17 bases between the two germline ends. The CDR3 length is 13 residues. The CDR3 DNA reads TGTGCCAACGGAGGAGGGTATCCATACGAGCAGTACTTC. Its translation: CANGGGYPYEQYF.

The chain combines TRBV4-2 with TRBJ1-1; D might be TRBD1 (5 bases). This CDR3 comprises 16 residues. V shed 3 bases and J shed 1 base, with 15 bases lying between them. CDR1 and CDR2 from the germline V gene are LGHNA and YNFKEQ. The CDR3 reads CASSQKAGTTNTEAFF. The CDR3 DNA follows: TGTGCCAGCAGCCAGAAGGCCGGGACTACGAACACTGAAGCTTTCTTT.

This clone has only a few counts. This chain joins TRBV27 and TRBJ2-7; the match to TRBD2 covers 8 bases. V lost 7 bases and J lost 6; bases outside the gene matches: 11. Looked up from germline, CDR1 is MNHEY and CDR2 is SMNVEV (reference sequence). The CDR3 runs 14 residues. CDR3 loop: CASKSGTSPGEQYF. CDR3 sequence (DNA): TGTGCCAGCAAGTCCGGGACTAGTCCTGGCGAGCAGTACTTC.

The V and J genes are TRBV10-3 and TRBJ2-1, with 9 bases matching TRBD2. The ends lost 4 bases at V and 3 bases at J; junction bases unmatched: 7. Germline lookup yields CDR1 ENHRY and CDR2 SYGVKD. CDR3 size: 16 residues. The CDR3: CAISGGISGSYNEQFF. The CDR3 DNA sequence: TGTGCCATCAGTGGAGGTATTAGCGGGAGCTACAATGAGCAGTTCTTC.

The chain uses TRBV5-1 and TRBJ2-3, with TRBD2 identical over 12 bases. The ends lost 0 bases at V and 1 base at J; junction bases unmatched: 12. The germline V gene encodes CDR1 SGHRS and CDR2 YFSETQ. The CDR3 totals 20 residues. CDR3 in amino acids: CASSLEPGTSGLFGTDTQYF. The CDR3 DNA sequence: TGCGCCAGCAGCTTGGAACCCGGGACTAGCGGGTTATTTGGCACAGATACGCAGTATTTT.

This chain connects TRBV2 to TRBJ2-3; 13 bases fit TRBD2. This CDR3 region has 19 residues. The trim removed 1 base at V and 5 bases at J, leaving 12 bases unmatched. Germline V gene data show CDR1 as SNHLY and CDR2 as FYNNEI. CDR3 sequence: CASSEVGRTSGSRLDTQYF. Written as DNA, the CDR3 is TGTGCCAGCAGTGAAGTGGGTCGGACTAGCGGGAGTCGGTTAGATACGCAGTATTTT.

The chain carries TRBV9 and TRBJ2-7; D may be TRBD2 (6 bases). Per the germline V gene, CDR1 is SGDLS and CDR2 is YYNGEE. Trimming removed 0 bases from V and 2 bases from J, with 9 bases in between. The CDR3 sequence is 14 residues long. In nucleotides, the CDR3 is TGTGCCAGCAGCGTAGGGGCGGGAACCTACGAGCAGTACTTC. This sequence encodes CASSVGAGTYEQYF.

There are a few counts of this clone. The chain carries TRBV14 and TRBJ2-7, with a weak D call TRBD2 (5 bases). From germline, CDR1 is SGHDN and CDR2 FVKESK. With 5 bases removed from V and 2 bases from J, the gap between germline ends came to 10 bases. The CDR3 spans 13 residues. The CDR3 region has the DNA TGTGCCAGCAGCTCTGGACTCGCCTACGAGCAGTACTTC. It yields the protein CASSSGLAYEQYF.

V gene TRBV2 combines with J gene TRBJ2-5; the match to TRBD1 covers 10 bases. This CDR3 spans 15 amino acids. V trimming: 7 bases; J trimming: 5 bases; junction bases outside the gene matches: 10. CDR1 and CDR2 (germline): SNHLY, FYNNEI. Written as DNA, the CDR3 is TGTGCCAGCATTTTTCCGGGACAGGGGCGCGAGACCCAGTACTTC. Translating it yields CASIFPGQGRETQYF.

V gene TRBV27 combines with J gene TRBJ2-6; 14 bases map to TRBD2. With 5 bases clipped from V and 1 base from J, the junction kept 4 bases outside the gene matches. This CDR3 comprises 18 residues. Germline values: CDR1 MNHEY, CDR2 SMNVEV (reference sequence). The CDR3 spells CASSRGLAGVSGANVLTF. The CDR3 DNA follows: TGTGCCAGCAGTCGGGGACTAGCGGGAGTTTCTGGGGCCAACGTCCTGACTTTC.

In nucleotides, the CDR3 is TGTGCCACCAGCAGCACACACTACAGGGGGAGAAGGTACGAGCAGTACTTC. Protein sequence: CATSSTHYRGRRYEQYF. The rearrangement uses TRBV15 and TRBJ2-7; 8 nucleotides agree with TRBD1. There are 17 residues in the CDR3. V trimming: 3 bases; J trimming: 4 bases; junction bases outside the gene matches: 14. Germline V CDR1 and CDR2: LNHNV, YYDKDF (reference sequence).

This clone showed up just once. The CDR3 region is CASTPRGAGGSNTEAFF. The CDR3 bases are TGTGCCAGCACCCCGCGTGGGGCAGGGGGTTCGAACACTGAAGCTTTCTTT. V and J are TRBV7-9 and TRBJ1-1, with 7 bases identical to TRBD1. The V and J ends lost 7 bases and 1 base, in that order; junction bases with no gene match: 15. CDR1 and CDR2 from the germline V gene are SEHNR and FQNEAQ (reference sequence). The CDR3 has 17 amino acids.

The V gene is TRBV7-6, the J gene TRBJ2-3, with a tentative D call TRBD1 (6 bases). Trimming took 5 bases from V and 2 from J, leaving 8 bases between them. Germline loops: CDR1 SGHVS, CDR2 FNYEAQ. The CDR3 extends over 13 amino acids. The CDR3 sequence: CASSRTVTDTQYF. In DNA, the CDR3 is TGTGCCAGCAGCCGGACAGTCACAGATACGCAGTATTTT.

This chain uses TRBV7-2 with TRBJ2-2, with 9 bases matching TRBD2. The V and J ends lost 6 bases and 3 bases, in that order; junction bases with no gene match: 8. Per germline, CDR1 SGHTA and CDR2 FQGNSA. CDR3 size: 16 residues. The CDR3 region has the DNA TGTGCCAGCAGTCCGACTAGCGGTTCTGACACCGGGGAGCTGTTTTTT. Residues: CASSPTSGSDTGELFF.

The chain recombines TRBV7-6 with TRBJ2-1; 7 bases match TRBD2. Germline-derived CDR1 and CDR2 are SGHVS and FNYEAQ. This CDR3 region has 13 residues. Losses at the gene ends were 0 bases for V and 7 bases for J; bases not matched to a gene: 0. DNA of the CDR3: TGTGCCAGCAGCTTAGCGGGAGGGAATGAGCAGTTCTTC. Translation gives CASSLAGGNEQFF.

The CDR3 sequence: CATSRGGSGTSYEQYF. CDR3 DNA: TGTGCCACCAGCAGAGGTGGTAGCGGGACCTCCTACGAGCAGTACTTC. The V gene is TRBV15, the J gene TRBJ2-7; TRBD2 agrees at 8 bases. The CDR3 has 16 residues. The V gene's germline CDR1 is LNHNV and CDR2 YYDKDF (reference sequence). V lost 1 base to trimming and J lost 0 bases; unmatched junction nucleotides: 5.

The chain is built from TRBV4-3 and TRBJ1-1, with 8 bases lining up with TRBD1. The CDR3 consists of 15 residues. After removal of 0 bases from V and 4 bases from J, the junction contained 4 bases not matched to a gene. The germline gives CDR1 LGHNA, CDR2 YSLEER. CDR3: CASSQEGRGLTEAFF. CDR3 nucleotide sequence: TGCGCCAGCAGCCAAGAAGGCAGGGGGCTCACTGAAGCTTTCTTT.

The V call is TRBV19, the J call TRBJ1-2; D possibly corresponds to TRBD1 (6 bases). V was cut by 6 bases and J by 4 bases, with 12 bases left in between. In germline, CDR1 is LNHDA, CDR2 SQIVND (reference sequence). This CDR3 is 13 amino acids long. This CDR3 reads CASSNRDFYGYTF. CDR3 in DNA: TGTGCCAGTAGCAACAGGGATTTCTATGGCTACACCTTC.

DNA for the CDR3: TGTGCCAGCAGCTTAATTGCAGGAAAGGGCACAGATACGCAGTATTTT. Translation: CASSLIAGKGTDTQYF. The V gene is TRBV7-9, the J gene TRBJ2-3; D ambiguous. Germline CDR1 and CDR2: SEHNR and FQNEAQ (reference sequence). V shed 2 bases and J shed 1 base, with 13 bases lying between them. The CDR3 is 16 residues long.

This sequence joins TRBV10-1 and TRBJ2-7; D uncertain. The CDR3 runs 13 residues. Germline V CDR1 and CDR2: WNHNN, SYGVQD (reference sequence). Trimming took off 2 bases at V and 3 bases at J, with 8 bases between the two ends. Written as DNA, the CDR3 is TGCGCCAGCAGTGAGAAGTCTAACTACGAGCAGTACTTC. It translates to CASSEKSNYEQYF.

The chain couples TRBV4-1 to TRBJ1-5, with D possibly matching TRBD1 (5 bases). The CDR3 spans 16 residues. Germline loops: CDR1 MGHRA, CDR2 YSYEKL. V lost 4 bases, J lost 5 bases, and 18 bases lay in between. The CDR3 bases are TGCGCCAGCAGCCTGATCCCGGAGACAGCGTATCAGCCCCAGCATTTT. As protein: CASSLIPETAYQPQHF.

This chain joins TRBV6-5 and TRBJ2-7; a possible D gene is TRBD1 (5 bases). Trimming pared 7 bases from V and 0 bases from J, leaving 13 bases between. CDR3 length: 14 residues. The germline CDR1 and CDR2 sequences are MNHEY and SVGAGI. The CDR3 bases are TGTGCCAGCAAGTGGTCCAGGGACTCCTACGAGCAGTACTTC. As protein: CASKWSRDSYEQYF.

The CDR3 coding sequence is TGTGCCAGCAGCCAAGATACGGATGAGCAGTTCTTC. Protein product: CASSQDTDEQFF. The V gene is TRBV4-2, the J gene TRBJ2-1, with unresolved D. CDR3 length equals 12 residues. Germline V gene sequence: CDR1 LGHNA, CDR2 YNFKEQ. Trimming left V 0 bases short and J 8 bases short, with 5 bases between.